This record looks at one TCR beta chain sequence and its context. The target antigen is unknown. Between the trimmed V and J ends, which lost 5 bases and 5 bases, there was a span of 18 bases. Germline values: CDR1 SQVTM, CDR2 ANQGSEA. The CDR3 consists of 14 residues. This specimen comes from a study of PD-1 blockade in classical Hodgkin lymphoma. Study outcomes and limitations: Differences between repertoires have undefined causes, possibly disease activity or prior therapy. Baseline diversity was lower in partial responders and progressors than complete responders.

Stated time point: cycle 4 day 1 (C4D1), after more than five weeks of nivolumab. All patients relapsed after autologous stem cell transplantation, and brentuximab vedotin exposure varied. Clones were sequenced by immunoSEQ multiplex PCR, and TCRdb holds only the in-frame ones, with some missing. The sample contains about 28,000 clones, just under 80% of which appear only once. The sequencing used peripheral blood mononuclear cells (PBMCs), collected before the fourth cycle of nivolumab. This sequence was found in a human donor with classical Hodgkin lymphoma. The chain uses TRBV29-1 and TRBJ1-1; maybe TRBD1 (6 bases). CDR3 sequence: CSVTPGGAVTEAFF. The CDR3 nucleotides read TGCAGCGTTACCCCCGGGGGCGCGGTTACTGAAGCTTTCTTT.